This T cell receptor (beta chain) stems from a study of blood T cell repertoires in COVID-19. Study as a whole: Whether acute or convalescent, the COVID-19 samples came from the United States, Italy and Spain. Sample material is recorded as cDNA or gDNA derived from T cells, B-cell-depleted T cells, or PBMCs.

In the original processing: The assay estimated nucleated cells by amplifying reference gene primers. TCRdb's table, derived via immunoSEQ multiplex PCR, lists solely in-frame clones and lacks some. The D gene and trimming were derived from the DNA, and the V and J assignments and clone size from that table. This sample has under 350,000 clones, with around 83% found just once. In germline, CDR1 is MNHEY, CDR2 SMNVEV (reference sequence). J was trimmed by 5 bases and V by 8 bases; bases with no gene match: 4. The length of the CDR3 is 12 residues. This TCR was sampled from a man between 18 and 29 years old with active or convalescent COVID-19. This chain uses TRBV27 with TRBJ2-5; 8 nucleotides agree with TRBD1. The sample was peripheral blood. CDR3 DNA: TGTGCCAGCGGACAGGGTAGGGAGACCCAGTACTTC. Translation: CASGQGRETQYF.